Below, 26 T cell receptor beta chains from the same sample are listed, as sequenced in a study of blood T cell repertoires in COVID-19 (dated by TCRdb to about 2020). Receptors were amplified or captured by the immunoSEQ multiplex PCR assay. TCRdb carries this immuneACCESS record with in-frame sequences only. Its versions omit some clonotypes, under half of them owing to an unresolved V gene in the studies checked, with the rest unexplained. The sample profile shows around 140,000 clones; roughly 84% of them were found once. The top ten clonotypes cover roughly 2.6% of the sample. The sequenced sample was peripheral blood. The receptors here all came from a human donor with acute or convalescent COVID-19. The donor label of this sample is uncertain.

The chain carries TRBV7-3 and TRBJ2-1, with 8 bases fitting TRBD2. The length of the CDR3 is 17 residues. The germline V gene encodes CDR1 SGHTA and CDR2 FQGTGA. The V and J ends lost 4 bases and 8 bases, in that order; junction bases with no gene match: 16. CDR3 nucleotides: TGTGCCAGCAGCTCGACGGGCGGGGGGCAGGGTCTGGATGAGCAGTTCTTC. Its translation is CASSSTGGGQGLDEQFF.

V and J are TRBV6-2 or TRBV6-3 and TRBJ2-5; 7 nucleotides match TRBD1. V lost 0 bases, J lost 2 bases, and 3 bases stayed unmatched. This CDR3 spans 15 amino acids. Germline V lookup: CDR1 MNHEY, CDR2 SVGEGT. For the CDR3, the DNA is TGTGCCAGCAGTTACTCCCCGACAGGGCAAGAGACCCAGTACTTC. It codes for CASSYSPTGQETQYF.

This chain links TRBV11-3 with TRBJ2-2; D call uncertain. Trimming took 2 bases from V and 5 from J, leaving 9 bases between them. The CDR3 is 14 residues long. In germline, CDR1 is SGHNT, CDR2 YENEEA. This chain's CDR3 is CASSLSDGTGELFF. CDR3 DNA sequence: TGTGCCAGCAGCTTAAGCGACGGGACCGGGGAGCTGTTTTTT.

The chain uses TRBV5-6 and TRBJ2-3; 10 bases match TRBD2. Trimming at V came to 0 bases and at J to 2 bases, leaving 6 bases not matched to a gene. The CDR3 loop spans 17 amino acids. Germline CDR1 SGHDT, CDR2 YYEEEE. CDR3 bases: TGTGCCAGCAGCTTGGTTCCTAGCGGGGGCCTCACAGATACGCAGTATTTT. It is translated as CASSLVPSGGLTDTQYF.

The chain uses TRBV4-3 and TRBJ2-7; 8 bases line up with TRBD2. Germline CDR1 reads LGHNA; CDR2 reads YSLEER. CDR3 size: 15 residues. V shed 5 bases, J shed 3 bases, and the junction held 9 bases outside the gene matches. CDR3 residues: CASSEGAGEIYEQYF. The DNA of the CDR3 is TGCGCCAGCAGCGAGGGAGCGGGGGAGATCTACGAGCAGTACTTC.

This clone showed up just a few times. This sequence joins TRBV10-3 and TRBJ1-6; 7 bases are a match to TRBD1. In germline, CDR1 is ENHRY, CDR2 SYGVKD. Trimming cost V 1 base and J 6 bases; bases outside gene matches: 3. The CDR3 is 15 residues long. The CDR3 region has the DNA TGTGCCATCAGTGAGTTGGGACAGCCTAATTCACCCCTCCACTTT. Its translation: CAISELGQPNSPLHF.

The chain has TRBV4-2 and TRBJ2-2, with D possibly being TRBD2 (5 bases). CDR3 length equals 16 residues. Germline V gene data show CDR1 as LGHNA and CDR2 as YNFKEQ. Trimming removed 4 bases from V and 3 bases from J, with 15 bases in between. The CDR3 region has the DNA TGTGCCAGCAGCCCTTTAGGTCCCGGGGACACCGGGGAGCTGTTTTTT. This codes for CASSPLGPGDTGELFF.

The chain combines TRBV24-1 with TRBJ2-3, with D perhaps matching TRBD1 (6 bases). This CDR3 contains 14 residues. Germline lookup yields CDR1 KGHDR and CDR2 SFDVKD. V was shortened by 7 bases and J by 5 bases, with 15 bases between the two germline ends. This CDR3 reads CATSPPTGLDTQYF. As DNA, the CDR3 is TGTGCCACCAGCCCCCCCACAGGGCTAGATACGCAGTATTTT.

The rearrangement links TRBV15 to TRBJ1-4; a weak D match, TRBD1 (6 bases). The germline gives CDR1 LNHNV, CDR2 YYDKDF (reference sequence). The CDR3 is 16 residues long. The V and J ends lost 5 bases and 8 bases respectively, with 21 bases between them. The CDR3 nucleotides are TGTGCCACCAGCCAACTGTCAGGGGTGAGAGGAGAAAAACTGTTTTTT. Translation: CATSQLSGVRGEKLFF.

V usage is TRBV2 and J usage is TRBJ1-2; 7 nucleotides match TRBD1. The CDR3 is made up of 14 amino acids. CDR1 and CDR2 from the germline V gene are SNHLY and FYNNEI. Trimming removed 3 bases from V and 4 bases from J; junction bases left unmatched: 5. CDR3 loop: CASSEDRLTYGYTF. The DNA of the CDR3 is TGTGCCAGCAGTGAGGACAGGCTCACCTATGGCTACACCTTC.

This clone turned up a few times. V and J are TRBV5-5 and TRBJ1-1; D ambiguous. Trimming shortened V by 2 bases and J by 0 bases, and 8 bases separated the two germline ends. This CDR3 is 14 amino acids long. Germline V lookup: CDR1 SGHKS, CDR2 YYEKEE (reference sequence). DNA of the CDR3: TGTGCCAGCAGCTTCAAGAACATGAACACTGAAGCTTTCTTT. Translation: CASSFKNMNTEAFF.

To note about this clone: Germline and junction disagree at one end, which may indicate a read error. The V call is TRBV7-7, the J call TRBJ2-7, with 12 nucleotides matching TRBD2. The CDR3 contains 14 residues. Germline loops: CDR1 SSHAT, CDR2 FNYEAQ (reference sequence). CDR3 sequence (DNA): TGTGCTAGCAGCTCCGGACTAGCGGGGCACGAGCAGTACTTC. This encodes CASSSGLAGHEQYF.

The rearrangement joins TRBV5-8 to TRBJ2-5; 8 positions agree with TRBD1. V was clipped by 1 base and J by 2 bases; unmatched bases: 4. The CDR3 has 15 residues. CDR1 is SGHTS, CDR2 YDEGEE, per germline. CDR3 sequence (DNA): TGTGCCAGCAGCTTGAGGACAGGGATGCAAGAGACCCAGTACTTC. Amino acids: CASSLRTGMQETQYF.

The chain's CDR3 is CASSRGQTSGSRLSYNEQFF. The CDR3 nucleotides read TGTGCCAGCAGCCGAGGACAGACTAGCGGGAGCCGACTCTCCTACAATGAGCAGTTCTTC. This chain connects TRBV7-8 to TRBJ2-1; 12 nucleotides agree with TRBD2. V was pared by 5 bases and J by 0 bases, with 14 bases of the junction left unmatched. CDR1 is SGHVS and CDR2 is FQNEAQ in the germline V gene. This CDR3 has 20 residues.

This clone was seen a handful of times. J is TRBJ1-6 and V is TRBV7-2; 9 bases fit TRBD1. The ends lost 3 bases at V and 9 bases at J; junction bases unmatched: 3. Germline V gene lookup returns CDR1 SGHTA and CDR2 FQGNSA. The CDR3 has 14 residues. The CDR3 region has the DNA TGTGCCAGCAGCTTGGGACAGGGAGGTTCACCCCTCCACTTT. It is translated as CASSLGQGGSPLHF.

This chain connects TRBV6-5 to TRBJ1-4; 7 bases fit TRBD1. Germline assignment: CDR1 MNHEY and CDR2 SVGAGI. V was pared by 5 bases and J by 8 bases, with 8 bases of the junction left unmatched. The CDR3 spans 14 residues. CDR3 DNA sequence: TGTGCCAGCAGTACGACAGGGAGAGACGAAAAACTGTTTTTT. This gives the protein CASSTTGRDEKLFF.

The chain couples TRBV30 to TRBJ2-3; perhaps TRBD2 as D (5 bases). The V end lost 2 bases, the J end lost 9 bases, and 9 bases lay between the germline ends. The CDR3 is 11 amino acids. Germline V gene lookup returns CDR1 GTSNPN and CDR2 SVGIG (reference sequence). The CDR3 here is CAWSRRKTQYF. The CDR3 bases are TGTGCCTGGAGTCGGAGGAAAACGCAGTATTTT.

Only a few counts were recorded for this clone. The chain recombines TRBV2 with TRBJ2-7; TRBD1 matches 10 bases. J gave up 3 bases and V 8 bases, and 4 bases lay outside the gene matches. This CDR3 contains 13 residues. In germline, CDR1 is SNHLY, CDR2 FYNNEI. CDR3 in DNA: TGTGCCAGCGATAGGACAGGGGGCTACGAGCAGTACTTC. This codes for CASDRTGGYEQYF.

The CDR3 DNA reads TGTGCCAGCTCACCGGCGGGAGTTCAGAACACTGAAGCTTTCTTT. Its protein is CASSPAGVQNTEAFF. The chain joins TRBV18 to TRBJ1-1; no definite D call. CDR1 and CDR2 (germline): KGHSH, LQKENI. The CDR3 is 15 residues long. Deletions cut 3 bases from V and 1 base from J, with 12 bases between.

V and J are TRBV25-1 and TRBJ1-6; D gene unclear. Trimming removed 2 bases at V and 9 bases at J, with 20 bases between. The CDR3 length is 17 residues. CDR1 MGHDK and CDR2 SYGVNS come from the germline V gene. As DNA, the CDR3 is TGTGCCAGCAGTGAAGGACTCTCTGGCATTGTTCGTTCACCCCTCCACTTT. Translating gives CASSEGLSGIVRSPLHF.

The J gene is TRBJ2-3, the V gene TRBV28; 15 bases are a match to TRBD2. Trimming at V came to 1 base and at J to 0 bases, leaving 2 bases not matched to a gene. This CDR3 comprises 18 residues. The germline V gene has CDR1 MDHEN and CDR2 SYDVKM. The chain's CDR3 is CASSLLGTSGRSTDTQYF. The CDR3 DNA reads as TGTGCCAGCAGTTTATTGGGGACTAGCGGGAGGAGCACAGATACGCAGTATTTT. The full variable domain, in which reference TRBV28 and TRBJ2-3 provide the parts outside the CDR3, is DVKVTQSSRYLVKRTGEKVFLECVQDMDHENMFWYRQDPGLGLRLIYFSYDVKMKEKGDIPEGYSVSREKKERFSLILESASTNQTSMYLCASSLLGTSGRSTDTQYFGPGTRLTVL.

The J gene is TRBJ2-1, the V gene TRBV5-1, with D perhaps matching TRBD1 (5 bases). Per germline, CDR1 SGHRS and CDR2 YFSETQ. Between the trimmed V and J ends, which lost 0 bases and 8 bases, there was a span of 9 bases. The CDR3 covers 13 residues. DNA for the CDR3: TGCGCCAGCAGCTTGGGGCAGGGCTATGAGCAGTTCTTC. It translates to CASSLGQGYEQFF. The full variable domain, rest sourced from reference TRBV5-1 and TRBJ2-1, is KAGVTQTPRYLIKTRGQQVTLSCSPISGHRSVSWYQQTPGQGLQFLFEYFSETQRNKGNFPGRFSGRQFSNSRSEMNVSTLELGDSALYLCASSLGQGYEQFFGPGTRLTVL.

The CDR3 DNA reads TGCAGTGCTAGTGCGGCAGGGAGGGGAAACACCATATATTTT. Translation: CSASAAGRGNTIYF. The genes are TRBV20-1 and TRBJ1-3, with D perhaps matching TRBD1 (5 bases). The V end was cut by 3 bases, the J end by 4 bases, with 13 bases between. Germline V gene sequence: CDR1 DFQATT, CDR2 SNEGSKA (reference sequence). The CDR3 is made up of 14 amino acids.

This clone came up a few times. V gene TRBV5-8 combines with J gene TRBJ1-4; 8 nucleotides agree with TRBD1. The ends lost 2 bases at V and 4 bases at J; junction bases unmatched: 10. CDR3 length equals 17 residues. CDR1 is SGHTS and CDR2 is YDEGEE in the germline V gene. CDR3 nucleotides: TGTGCCAGCAGCTTCTTCGGACAGGGCCTATATAATGAAAAACTGTTTTTT. Protein product: CASSFFGQGLYNEKLFF.

This clone has only a few counts. V gene TRBV7-9 combines with J gene TRBJ1-1; no reliable D call. CDR3 length: 15 amino acids. The V gene's germline CDR1 is SEHNR and CDR2 FQNEAQ (reference sequence). The ends were cut back, 5 bases at V and 1 base at J, with 14 bases in the middle. The CDR3 protein is CASSTTYEGNTEAFF. The CDR3 bases are TGTGCCAGCAGCACCACCTACGAGGGGAACACTGAAGCTTTCTTT.

This clone was detected once. CDR3 in DNA: TGTGCCAGCAGCCCCATCAGCTACGAGCAGTACTTC. Its translation: CASSPISYEQYF. The chain links TRBV7-9 to TRBJ2-7; D not certain. CDR1 and CDR2 (germline): SEHNR, FQNEAQ (reference sequence). Trimming pared 5 bases from V and 3 bases from J, leaving 8 bases between. CDR3 length: 12 amino acids. Using reference TRBV7-9 and TRBJ2-7 for the parts outside the CDR3, the full variable domain is DTGVSQNPRHKITKRGQNVTFRCDPISEHNRLYWYRQTLGQGPEFLTYFQNEAQLEKSRLLSDRFSAERPKGSFSTLEIQRTEQGDSAMYLCASSPISYEQYFGPGTRLTVT.